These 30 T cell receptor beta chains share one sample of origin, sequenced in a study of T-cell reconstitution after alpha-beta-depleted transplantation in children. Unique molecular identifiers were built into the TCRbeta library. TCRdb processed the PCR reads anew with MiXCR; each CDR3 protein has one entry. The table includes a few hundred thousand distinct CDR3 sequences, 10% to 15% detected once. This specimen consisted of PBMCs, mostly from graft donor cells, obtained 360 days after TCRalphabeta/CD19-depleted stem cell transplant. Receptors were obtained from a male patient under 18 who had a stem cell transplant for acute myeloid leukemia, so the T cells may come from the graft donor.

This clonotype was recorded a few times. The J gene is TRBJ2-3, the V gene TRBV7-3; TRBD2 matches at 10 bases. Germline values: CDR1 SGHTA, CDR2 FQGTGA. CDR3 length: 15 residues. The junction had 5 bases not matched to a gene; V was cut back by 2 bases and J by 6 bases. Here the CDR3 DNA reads TGTGCCAGCAGCTTAGGGCCGACTAGCGGGGATACGCAGTATTTT. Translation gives CASSLGPTSGDTQYF.

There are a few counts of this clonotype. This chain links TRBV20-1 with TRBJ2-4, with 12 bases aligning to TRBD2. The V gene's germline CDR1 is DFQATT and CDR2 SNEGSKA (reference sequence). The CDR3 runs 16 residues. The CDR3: CFPGTSGWGAKNIQYF. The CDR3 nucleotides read TGCTTTCCCGGGACTAGCGGGTGGGGAGCCAAAAACATTCAGTACTTC.

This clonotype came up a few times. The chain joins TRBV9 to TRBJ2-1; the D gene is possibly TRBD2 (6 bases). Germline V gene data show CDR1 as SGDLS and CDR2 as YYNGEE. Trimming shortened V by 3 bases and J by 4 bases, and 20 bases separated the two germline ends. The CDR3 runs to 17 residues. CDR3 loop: CASSGGMLAIDYNEQFF. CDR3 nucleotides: TGTGCCAGCAGCGGCGGGATGCTAGCGATAGATTACAATGAGCAGTTCTTC.

The DNA for the CDR3 is TGTGCCACCAGTGATTTGCTACCGGGGCAGCAGTTCTTC. This encodes CATSDLLPGQQFF. This chain links TRBV24-1 with TRBJ2-1; D could derive from TRBD1 or TRBD2 (5 bases each). Germline V gives CDR1 KGHDR, CDR2 SFDVKD. CDR3 length: 13 amino acids. Between the trimmed V and J ends, which lost 0 bases and 11 bases, there was a span of 10 bases.

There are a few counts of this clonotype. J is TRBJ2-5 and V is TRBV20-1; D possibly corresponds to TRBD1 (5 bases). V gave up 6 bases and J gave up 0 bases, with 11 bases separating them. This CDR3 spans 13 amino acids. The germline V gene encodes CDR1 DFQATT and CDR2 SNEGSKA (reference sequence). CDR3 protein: CSAPRQNQETQYF. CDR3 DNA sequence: TGCAGTGCACCCCGACAGAACCAAGAGACCCAGTACTTC.

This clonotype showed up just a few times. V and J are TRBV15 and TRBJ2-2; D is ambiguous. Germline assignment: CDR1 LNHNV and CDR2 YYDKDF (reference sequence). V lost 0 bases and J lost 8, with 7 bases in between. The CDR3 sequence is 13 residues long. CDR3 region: CATSRDWEGELFF. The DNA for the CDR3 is TGTGCCACCAGCAGAGATTGGGAAGGGGAGCTGTTTTTT. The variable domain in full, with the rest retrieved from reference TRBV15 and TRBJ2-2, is DAMVIQNPRYQVTQFGKPVTLSCSQTLNHNVMYWYQQKSSQAPKLLFHYYDKDFNNEADTPDNFQSRRPNTSFCFLDIRSPGLGDTAMYLCATSRDWEGELFFGEGSRLTVL.

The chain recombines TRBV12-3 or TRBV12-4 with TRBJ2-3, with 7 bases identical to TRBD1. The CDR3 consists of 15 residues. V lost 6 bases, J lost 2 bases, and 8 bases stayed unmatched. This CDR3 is CASSPGTALTDTQYF. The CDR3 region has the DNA TGTGCCAGCAGCCCGGGGACAGCCCTCACAGATACGCAGTATTTT.

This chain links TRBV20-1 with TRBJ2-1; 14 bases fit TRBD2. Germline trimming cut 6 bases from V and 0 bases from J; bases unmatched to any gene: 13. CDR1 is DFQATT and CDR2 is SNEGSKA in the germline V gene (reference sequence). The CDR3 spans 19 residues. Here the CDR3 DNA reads TGCAGTGCATCACCTGGACTAGCGGGAGGCCCCAGCTCCTACAATGAGCAGTTCTTC. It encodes CSASPGLAGGPSSYNEQFF.

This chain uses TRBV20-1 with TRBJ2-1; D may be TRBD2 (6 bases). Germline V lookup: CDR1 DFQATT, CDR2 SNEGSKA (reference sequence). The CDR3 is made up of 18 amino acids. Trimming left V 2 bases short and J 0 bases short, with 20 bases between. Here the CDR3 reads CSARPPLRAGSSYNEQFF. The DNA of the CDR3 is TGCAGTGCTAGACCCCCACTCCGGGCGGGGAGCTCCTACAATGAGCAGTTCTTC.

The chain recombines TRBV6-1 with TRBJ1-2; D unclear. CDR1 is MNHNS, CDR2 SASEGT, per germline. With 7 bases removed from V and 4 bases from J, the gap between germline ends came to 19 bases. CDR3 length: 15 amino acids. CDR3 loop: CASTPSAGISYGYTF. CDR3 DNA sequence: TGTGCCAGCACCCCGTCGGCAGGAATTTCCTATGGCTACACCTTC.

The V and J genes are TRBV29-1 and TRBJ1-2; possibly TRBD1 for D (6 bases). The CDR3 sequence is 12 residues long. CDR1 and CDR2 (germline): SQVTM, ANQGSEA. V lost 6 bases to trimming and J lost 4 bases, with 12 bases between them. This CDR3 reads CSVKTGGYGYTF. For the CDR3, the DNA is TGCAGCGTCAAGACAGGTGGCTATGGCTACACCTTC.

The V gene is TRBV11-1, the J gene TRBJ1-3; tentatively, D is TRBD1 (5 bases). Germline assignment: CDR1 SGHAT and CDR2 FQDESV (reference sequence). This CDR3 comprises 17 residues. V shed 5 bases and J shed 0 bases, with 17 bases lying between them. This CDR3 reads CASSTHSRDHSGNTIYF. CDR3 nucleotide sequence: TGTGCCAGCAGCACCCATTCCAGGGACCACTCTGGAAACACCATATATTTT.

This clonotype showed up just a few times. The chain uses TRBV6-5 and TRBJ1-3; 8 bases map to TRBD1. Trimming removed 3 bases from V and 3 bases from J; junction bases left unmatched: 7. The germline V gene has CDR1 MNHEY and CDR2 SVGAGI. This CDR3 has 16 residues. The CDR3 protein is CASSYLDRESGNTIYF. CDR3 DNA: TGTGCCAGCAGTTATCTGGACAGGGAAAGTGGAAACACCATATATTTT.

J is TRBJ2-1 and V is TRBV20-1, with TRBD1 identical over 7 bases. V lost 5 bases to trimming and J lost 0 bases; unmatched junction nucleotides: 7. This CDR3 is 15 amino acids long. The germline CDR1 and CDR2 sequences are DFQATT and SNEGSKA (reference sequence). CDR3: CSADLGDSSYNEQFF. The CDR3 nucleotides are TGCAGTGCTGACCTCGGGGACAGCTCCTACAATGAGCAGTTCTTC.

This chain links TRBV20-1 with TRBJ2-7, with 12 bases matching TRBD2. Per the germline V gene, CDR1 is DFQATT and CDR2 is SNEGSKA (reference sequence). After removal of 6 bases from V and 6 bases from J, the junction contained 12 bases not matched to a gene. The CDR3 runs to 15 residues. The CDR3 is CSAILAGGPSSEQYF. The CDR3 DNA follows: TGCAGTGCAATCCTAGCGGGAGGGCCCTCTAGCGAGCAGTACTTC.

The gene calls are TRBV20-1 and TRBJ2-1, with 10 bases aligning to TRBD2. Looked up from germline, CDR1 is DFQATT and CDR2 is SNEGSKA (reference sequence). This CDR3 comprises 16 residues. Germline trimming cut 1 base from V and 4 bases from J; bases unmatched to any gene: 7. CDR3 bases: TGCAGTGCTAGAGCCCTAGCGGGAGTATCGTACAATGAGCAGTTCTTC. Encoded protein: CSARALAGVSYNEQFF.

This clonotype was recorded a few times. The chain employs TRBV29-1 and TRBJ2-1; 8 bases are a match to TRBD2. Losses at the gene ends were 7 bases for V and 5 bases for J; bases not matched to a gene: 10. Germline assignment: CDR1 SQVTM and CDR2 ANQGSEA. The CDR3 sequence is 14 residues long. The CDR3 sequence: CSASGTRRNNEQFF. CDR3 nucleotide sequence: TGCAGCGCTTCCGGGACTAGGAGAAACAATGAGCAGTTCTTC.

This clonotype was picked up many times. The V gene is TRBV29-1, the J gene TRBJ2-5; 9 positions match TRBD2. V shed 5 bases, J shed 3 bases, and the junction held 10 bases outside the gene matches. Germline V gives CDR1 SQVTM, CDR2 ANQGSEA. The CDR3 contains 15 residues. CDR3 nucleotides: TGCAGCGTTATCGGTGCGGGAGGGTGGGAAGAGACCCAGTACTTC. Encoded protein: CSVIGAGGWEETQYF.

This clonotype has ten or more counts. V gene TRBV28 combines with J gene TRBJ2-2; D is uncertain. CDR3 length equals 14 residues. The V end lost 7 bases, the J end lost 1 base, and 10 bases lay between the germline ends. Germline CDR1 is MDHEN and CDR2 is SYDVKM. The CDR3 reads CASTLTRNTGELFF. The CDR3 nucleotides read TGTGCCAGCACCTTGACACGGAACACCGGGGAGCTGTTTTTT.

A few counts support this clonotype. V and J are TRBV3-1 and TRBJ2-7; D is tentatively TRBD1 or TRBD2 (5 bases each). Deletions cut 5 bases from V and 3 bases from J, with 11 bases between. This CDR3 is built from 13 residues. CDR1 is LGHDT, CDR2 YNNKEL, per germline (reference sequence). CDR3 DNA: TGTGCCAGCAGCAAAGGGACCATCTACGAGCAGTACTTC. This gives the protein CASSKGTIYEQYF.

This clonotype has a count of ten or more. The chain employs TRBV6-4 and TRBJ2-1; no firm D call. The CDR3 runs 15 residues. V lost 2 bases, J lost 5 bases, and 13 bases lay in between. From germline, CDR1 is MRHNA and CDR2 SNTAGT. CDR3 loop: CASSDQAALNNEQFF. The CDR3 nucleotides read TGTGCCAGCAGTGACCAGGCTGCCCTCAACAATGAGCAGTTCTTC.

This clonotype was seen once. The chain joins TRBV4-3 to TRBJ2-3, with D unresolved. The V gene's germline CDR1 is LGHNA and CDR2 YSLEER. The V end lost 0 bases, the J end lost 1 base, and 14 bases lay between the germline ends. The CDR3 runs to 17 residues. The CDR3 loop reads CASSQDWQELRTDTQYF. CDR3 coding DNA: TGCGCCAGCAGCCAAGATTGGCAGGAGCTCCGCACAGATACGCAGTATTTT.

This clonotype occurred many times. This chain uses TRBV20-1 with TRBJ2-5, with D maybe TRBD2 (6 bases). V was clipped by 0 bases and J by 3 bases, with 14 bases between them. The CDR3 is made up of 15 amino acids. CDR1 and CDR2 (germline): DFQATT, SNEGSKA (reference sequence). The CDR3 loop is CSARDLQRVKETQYF. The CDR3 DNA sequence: TGCAGTGCTAGAGATCTCCAGCGGGTGAAAGAGACCCAGTACTTC.

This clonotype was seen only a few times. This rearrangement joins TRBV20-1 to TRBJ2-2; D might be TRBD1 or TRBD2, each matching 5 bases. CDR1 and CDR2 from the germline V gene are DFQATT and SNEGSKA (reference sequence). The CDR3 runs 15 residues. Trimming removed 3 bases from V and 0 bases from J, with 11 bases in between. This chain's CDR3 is CSARTGTANTGELFF. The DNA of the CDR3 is TGCAGTGCTAGGACCGGGACCGCGAACACCGGGGAGCTGTTTTTT.

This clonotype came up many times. As DNA, the CDR3 is TGCAGCGTTTTCGGGAGGGCCTACAATGAGCAGTTCTTC. It is translated as CSVFGRAYNEQFF. The chain couples TRBV29-1 to TRBJ2-1; 8 nucleotides agree with TRBD2. The junction had 2 bases not matched to a gene; V was cut back by 5 bases and J by 2 bases. CDR1 and CDR2 (germline): SQVTM, ANQGSEA. The CDR3 is made up of 13 amino acids.

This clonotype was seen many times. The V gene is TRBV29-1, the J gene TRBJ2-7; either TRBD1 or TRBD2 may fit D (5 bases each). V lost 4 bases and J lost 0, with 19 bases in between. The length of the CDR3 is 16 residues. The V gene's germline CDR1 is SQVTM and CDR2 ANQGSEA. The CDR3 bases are TGCAGCGTTGGCCCCCTTATCGGGACGGGCTCCTACGAGCAGTACTTC. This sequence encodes CSVGPLIGTGSYEQYF.

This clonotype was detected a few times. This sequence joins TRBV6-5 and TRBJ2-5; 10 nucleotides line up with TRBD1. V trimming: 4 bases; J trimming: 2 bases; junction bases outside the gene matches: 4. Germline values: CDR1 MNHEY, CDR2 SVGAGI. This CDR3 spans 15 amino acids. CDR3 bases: TGTGCCAGCAGTTCAGAGGGACAGGGGCAAGAGACCCAGTACTTC. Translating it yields CASSSEGQGQETQYF.

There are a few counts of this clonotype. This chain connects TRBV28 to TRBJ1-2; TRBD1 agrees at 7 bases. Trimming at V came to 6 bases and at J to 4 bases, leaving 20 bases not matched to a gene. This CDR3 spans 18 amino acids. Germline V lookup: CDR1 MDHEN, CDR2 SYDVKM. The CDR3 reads CASRFGEDGTALLYGYTF. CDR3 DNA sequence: TGTGCCAGCAGGTTCGGGGAAGACGGGACAGCCCTCCTCTATGGCTACACCTTC.

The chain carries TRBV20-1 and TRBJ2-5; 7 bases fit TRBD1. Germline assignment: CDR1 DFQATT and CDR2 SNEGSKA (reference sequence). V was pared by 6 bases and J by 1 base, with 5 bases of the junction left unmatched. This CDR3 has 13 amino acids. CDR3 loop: CSAPTGFQETQYF. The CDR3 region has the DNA TGCAGTGCCCCGACAGGGTTCCAAGAGACCCAGTACTTC.

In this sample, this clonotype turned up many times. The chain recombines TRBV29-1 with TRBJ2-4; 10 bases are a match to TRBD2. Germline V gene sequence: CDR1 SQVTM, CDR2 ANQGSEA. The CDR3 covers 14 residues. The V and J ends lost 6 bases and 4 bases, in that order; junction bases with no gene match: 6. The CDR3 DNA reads TGCAGCGTGAGTAGTAGCGGGAGGAAAAACATTCAGTACTTC. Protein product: CSVSSSGRKNIQYF. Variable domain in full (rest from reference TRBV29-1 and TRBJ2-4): SAVISQKPSRDICQRGTSLTIQCQVDSQVTMMFWYRQQPGQSLTLIATANQGSEATYESGFVIDKFPISRPNLTFSTLTVSNMSPEDSSIYLCSVSSSGRKNIQYFGAGTRLSVL.